The following is a TCR beta chain sequence with its context. The antigen remains unidentified. The data derive from a study of CD8 T cells in Susac syndrome. Study outcomes and limitations: TCR sequencing and HLA analysis covered a relatively small number of individuals.

The CDR3 is 13 residues long. Trimming left V 4 bases short and J 1 base short, with 8 bases between. Germline CDR1 LNHDA, CDR2 SQIVND (reference sequence). The authors sequenced TCR beta from blood CD8+ and CD4+ T cells. Healthy donors acted as controls, with matching for age and sex. After extraction with the RNeasy kit, about 0.5 to 1 ug of the RNA was reverse transcribed using random hexamers. Amplification of TCR beta CDR3 by immunoSEQ multiplex PCR spanned 54 Vbeta and 13 Jbeta. TCRdb called the immunoSEQ multiplex PCR reads again in MiXCR, with one record for every CDR3 protein. The data show more than 120,000 distinct CDR3 sequences, roughly 94% seen once.

The chain uses TRBV19 and TRBJ2-7; D is uncertain. The sequence derives from a human donor in good health. The specimen was CD4+ T cells from PBMCs. Here the CDR3 DNA reads TGTGCCAGTAGTAACCAGGAGTCCTACGAGCAGTACTTC. The encoded protein is CASSNQESYEQYF.